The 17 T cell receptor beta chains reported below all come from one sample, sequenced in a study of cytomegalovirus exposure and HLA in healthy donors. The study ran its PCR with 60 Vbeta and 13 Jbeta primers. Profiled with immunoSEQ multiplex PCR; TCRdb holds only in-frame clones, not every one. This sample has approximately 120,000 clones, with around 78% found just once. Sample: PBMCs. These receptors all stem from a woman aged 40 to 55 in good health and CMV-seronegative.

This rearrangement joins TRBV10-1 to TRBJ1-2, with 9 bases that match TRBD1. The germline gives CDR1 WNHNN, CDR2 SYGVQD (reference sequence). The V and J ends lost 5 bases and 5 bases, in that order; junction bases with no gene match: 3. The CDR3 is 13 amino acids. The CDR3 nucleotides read TGCGCCAGCAGTCTGGGACAGGGTTATGGCTACACCTTC. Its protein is CASSLGQGYGYTF.

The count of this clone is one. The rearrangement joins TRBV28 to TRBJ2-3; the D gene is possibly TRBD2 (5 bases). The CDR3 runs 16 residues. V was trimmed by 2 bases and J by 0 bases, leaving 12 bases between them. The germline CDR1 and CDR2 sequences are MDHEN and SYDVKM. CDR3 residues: CASSLLVATSTDTQYF. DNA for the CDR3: TGTGCCAGCAGTTTACTTGTAGCGACTAGCACAGATACGCAGTATTTT. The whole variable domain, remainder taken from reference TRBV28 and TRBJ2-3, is DVKVTQSSRYLVKRTGEKVFLECVQDMDHENMFWYRQDPGLGLRLIYFSYDVKMKEKGDIPEGYSVSREKKERFSLILESASTNQTSMYLCASSLLVATSTDTQYFGPGTRLTVL.

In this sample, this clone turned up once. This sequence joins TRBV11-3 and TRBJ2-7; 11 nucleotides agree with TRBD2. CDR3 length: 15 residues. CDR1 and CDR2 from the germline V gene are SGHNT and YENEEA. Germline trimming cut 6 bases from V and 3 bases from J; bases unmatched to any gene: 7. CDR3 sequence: CASSASGRTRYEQYF. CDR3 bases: TGTGCCAGCAGTGCTAGCGGGAGGACACGCTACGAGCAGTACTTC.

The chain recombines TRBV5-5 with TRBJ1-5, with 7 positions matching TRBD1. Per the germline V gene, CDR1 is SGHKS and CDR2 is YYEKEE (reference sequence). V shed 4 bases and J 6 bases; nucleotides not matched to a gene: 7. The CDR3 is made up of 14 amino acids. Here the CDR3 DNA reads TGTGCCAGCAGCCAGCTGACAGGGATTCAGCCCCAGCATTTT. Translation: CASSQLTGIQPQHF.

Written as DNA, the CDR3 is TGTGCCAGCAGCCAGCCCGGGGGGGCAGGTGCCCTGAATTGTCGCGGGTATGGCTACACCTTC. Translating gives CASSQPGGAGALNCRGYGYTF. The chain uses TRBV21-1 and TRBJ1-2. TRBV21-1 is tagged as a pseudogene. CDR3 length: 21 amino acids.

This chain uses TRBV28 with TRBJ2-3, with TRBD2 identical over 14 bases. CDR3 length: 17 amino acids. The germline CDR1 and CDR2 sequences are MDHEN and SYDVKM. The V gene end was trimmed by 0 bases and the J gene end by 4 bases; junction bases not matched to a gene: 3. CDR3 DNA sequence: TGTGCCAGCAGTTTATGGGGGACTAGCGGGAGACCAGATACGCAGTATTTT. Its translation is CASSLWGTSGRPDTQYF.

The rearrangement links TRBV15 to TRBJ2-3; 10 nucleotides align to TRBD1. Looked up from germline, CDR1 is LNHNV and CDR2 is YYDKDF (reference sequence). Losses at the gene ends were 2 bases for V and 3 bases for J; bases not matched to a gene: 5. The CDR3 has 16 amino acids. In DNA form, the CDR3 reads TGTGCCACCAGCAGAACCGACAGGGGGCAGACAGATACGCAGTATTTT. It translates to CATSRTDRGQTDTQYF.

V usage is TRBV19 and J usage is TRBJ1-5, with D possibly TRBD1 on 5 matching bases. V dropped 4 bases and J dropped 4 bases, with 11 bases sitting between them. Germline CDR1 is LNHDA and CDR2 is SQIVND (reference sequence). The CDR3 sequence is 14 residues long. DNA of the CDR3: TGTGCCAGTAGTAGCGGGGGATGGAATCAGCCCCAGCATTTT. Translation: CASSSGGWNQPQHF.

DNA of the CDR3: TGTGCCAGCAGAAACCTGGCGGTGAGCAATCAGCCCCAGCATTTT. Its protein is CASRNLAVSNQPQHF. The genes are TRBV6-5 and TRBJ1-5; D is uncertain. The V end lost 6 bases, the J end lost 1 base, and 13 bases lay between the germline ends. There are 15 residues in the CDR3. CDR1 and CDR2 (germline): MNHEY, SVGAGI.

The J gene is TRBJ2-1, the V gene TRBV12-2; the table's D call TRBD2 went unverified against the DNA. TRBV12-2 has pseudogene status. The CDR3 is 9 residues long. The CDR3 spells CAERGGRFF. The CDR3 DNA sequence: TGTGCGGAGCGGGGGGGGAGGTTCTTC.

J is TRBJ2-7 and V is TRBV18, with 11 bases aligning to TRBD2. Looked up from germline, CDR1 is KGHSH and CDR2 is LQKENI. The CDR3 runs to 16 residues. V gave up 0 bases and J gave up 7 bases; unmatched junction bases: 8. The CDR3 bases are TGTGCCAGCTCACCACCGGCAATAGCGGGAGGGCAGGAGCAGTACTTC. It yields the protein CASSPPAIAGGQEQYF.

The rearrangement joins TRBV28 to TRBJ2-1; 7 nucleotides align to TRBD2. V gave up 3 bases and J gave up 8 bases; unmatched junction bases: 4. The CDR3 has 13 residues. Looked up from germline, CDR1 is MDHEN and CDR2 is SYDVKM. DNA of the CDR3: TGTGCCAGCAGTTTGACTAGCCCCCATGAGCAGTTCTTC. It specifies CASSLTSPHEQFF.

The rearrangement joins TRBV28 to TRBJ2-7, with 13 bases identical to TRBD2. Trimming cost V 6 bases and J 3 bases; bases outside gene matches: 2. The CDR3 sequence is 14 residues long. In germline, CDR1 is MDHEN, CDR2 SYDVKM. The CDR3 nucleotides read TGTGCCAGCAGAGGGACTAGCGGGATCTACGAGCAGTACTTC. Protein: CASRGTSGIYEQYF.

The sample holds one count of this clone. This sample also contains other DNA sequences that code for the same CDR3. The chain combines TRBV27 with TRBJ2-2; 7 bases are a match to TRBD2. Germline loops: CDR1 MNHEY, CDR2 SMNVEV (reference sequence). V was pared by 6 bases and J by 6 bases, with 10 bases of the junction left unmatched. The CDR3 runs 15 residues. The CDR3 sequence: CASRRGLVGAGELFF. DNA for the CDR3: TGTGCCAGCAGACGCGGACTAGTTGGTGCCGGGGAGCTGTTTTTT.

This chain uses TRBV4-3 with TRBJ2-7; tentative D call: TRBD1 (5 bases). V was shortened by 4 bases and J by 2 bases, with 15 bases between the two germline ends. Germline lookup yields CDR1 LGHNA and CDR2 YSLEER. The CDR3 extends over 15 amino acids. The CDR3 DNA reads TGCGCCAGCAGCCTCCGGCTTGGACACCCCTACGAGCAGTACTTC. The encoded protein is CASSLRLGHPYEQYF.

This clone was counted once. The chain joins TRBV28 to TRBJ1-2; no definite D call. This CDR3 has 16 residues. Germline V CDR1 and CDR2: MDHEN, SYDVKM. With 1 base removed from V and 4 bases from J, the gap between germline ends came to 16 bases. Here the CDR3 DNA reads TGTGCCAGCAGTTTATTAGTGGCAGGAGGAGGCTATGGCTACACCTTC. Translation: CASSLLVAGGGYGYTF.

As DNA, the CDR3 is TGTGCCAGCAGTTCCGGGACAGGGAACAATCAGCCCCAGCATTTT. Translation gives CASSSGTGNNQPQHF. The chain carries TRBV6-6 and TRBJ1-5, with 9 bases lining up with TRBD1. The V and J ends lost 4 bases and 3 bases, in that order; junction bases with no gene match: 4. Germline V gene data show CDR1 as MNHNY and CDR2 as SVGAGI (reference sequence). The CDR3 sequence is 15 residues long.